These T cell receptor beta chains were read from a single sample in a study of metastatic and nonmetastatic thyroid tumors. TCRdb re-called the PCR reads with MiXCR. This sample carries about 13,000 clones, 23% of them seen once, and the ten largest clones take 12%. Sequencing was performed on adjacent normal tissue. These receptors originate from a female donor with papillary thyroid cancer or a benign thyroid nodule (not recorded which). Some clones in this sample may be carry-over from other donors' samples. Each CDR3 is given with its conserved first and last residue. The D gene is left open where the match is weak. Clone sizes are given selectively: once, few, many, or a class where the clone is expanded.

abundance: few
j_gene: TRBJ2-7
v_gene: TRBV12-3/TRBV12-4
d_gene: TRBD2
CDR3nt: TGTGCCAGCAGGCCTGGACTAGCGGGAGGGGGGTACGAGCAGTACTTC
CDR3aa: CASRPGLAGGGYEQYF

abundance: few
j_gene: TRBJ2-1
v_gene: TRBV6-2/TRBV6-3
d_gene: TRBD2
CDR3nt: TGTGCCAGCAGTTACACACCAGGAGGAGCGGGAGCTGGCTACAATGAGCAGTTCTTC
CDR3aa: CASSYTPGGAGAGYNEQFF

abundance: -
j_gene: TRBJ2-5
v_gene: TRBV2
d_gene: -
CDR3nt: TGTGCCAGCAGTGAAATGCCGCTAGCTGAGAAGACCCAGTACTTC
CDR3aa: CASSEMPLAEKTQYF

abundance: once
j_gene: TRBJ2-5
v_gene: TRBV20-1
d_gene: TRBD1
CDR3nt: TGCAGTGCTACCAGACAGGGACAGACCCAGTACTTC
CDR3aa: CSATRQGQTQYF

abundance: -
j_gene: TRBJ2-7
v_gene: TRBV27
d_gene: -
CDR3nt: TGTGCCACCATGGAGGACGGGGGATACGAGCAGTACTTC
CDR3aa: CATMEDGGYEQYF

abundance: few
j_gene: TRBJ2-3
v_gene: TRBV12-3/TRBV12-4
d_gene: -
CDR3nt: TGTGCCAGCAGTTTAGGAGGGGTGGCAGATACGCAGTATTTT
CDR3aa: CASSLGGVADTQYF

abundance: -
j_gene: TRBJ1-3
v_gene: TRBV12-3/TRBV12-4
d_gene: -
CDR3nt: TGTGCCAGCTCCCTAATGGGCGGCGGAAACACCATATATTTT
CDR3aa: CASSLMGGGNTIYF

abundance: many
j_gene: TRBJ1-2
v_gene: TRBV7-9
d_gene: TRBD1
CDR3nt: TGTGCCAGCAACCCCGCGGCAGGGGGAACAAATGGCTACACCTTC
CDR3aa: CASNPAAGGTNGYTF

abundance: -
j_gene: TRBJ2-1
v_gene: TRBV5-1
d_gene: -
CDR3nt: TGCGCCAGCAGCTTGGAGCTCTTCAAGGGGATGCACAATGAGCAGTTCTTC
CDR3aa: CASSLELFKGMHNEQFF

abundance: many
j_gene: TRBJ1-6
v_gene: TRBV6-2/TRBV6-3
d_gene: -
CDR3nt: TGTGCCAGCAGTCCCCGACAGGAACGCTCCTATAATTCACCCCTCCACTTT
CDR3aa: CASSPRQERSYNSPLHF

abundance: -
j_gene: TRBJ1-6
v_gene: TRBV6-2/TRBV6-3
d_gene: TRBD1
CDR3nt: TGTGCCAGCAGTTACTCGACAGGGATGAGTTCACCCCTCCACTTT
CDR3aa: CASSYSTGMSSPLHF

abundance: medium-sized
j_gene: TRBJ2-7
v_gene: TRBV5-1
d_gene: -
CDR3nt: TGCGCCAGCAGCTTTGGACACGGTTCCTACGAGCAGTACTTC
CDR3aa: CASSFGHGSYEQYF

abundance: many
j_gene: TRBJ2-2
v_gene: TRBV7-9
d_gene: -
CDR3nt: TGTGCCAGCAGCTTGGCCCCCACCGGGGAGCTGTTTTTT
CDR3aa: CASSLAPTGELFF

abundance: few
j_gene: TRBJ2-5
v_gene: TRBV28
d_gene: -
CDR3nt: TGTGCCAGCAGTCCCCCCGAGAGGGCAGAGACCCAGTACTTC
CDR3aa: CASSPPERAETQYF

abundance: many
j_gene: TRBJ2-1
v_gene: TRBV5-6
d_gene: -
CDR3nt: TGTGCCAGCAGCTTGGGAGTCGGCGATGAGCAGTTCTTC
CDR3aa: CASSLGVGDEQFF

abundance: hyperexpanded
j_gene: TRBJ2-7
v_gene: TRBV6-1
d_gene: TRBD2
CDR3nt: TGTGCCAGCAAGGGTTCGGGAGGGCCCTACGAGCAGTACTTC
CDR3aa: CASKGSGGPYEQYF

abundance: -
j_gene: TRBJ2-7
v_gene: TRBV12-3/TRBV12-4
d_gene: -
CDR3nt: TGTGCCAGCAGTTTCAGGCGGGGAGACGAGCAGTACTTC
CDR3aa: CASSFRRGDEQYF

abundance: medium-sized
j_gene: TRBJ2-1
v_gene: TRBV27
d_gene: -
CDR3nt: TGTGCCAGCAGTTCGGGGGCAGGTCCGAGCTCCTACAATGAGCAGTTCTTC
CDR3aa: CASSSGAGPSSYNEQFF

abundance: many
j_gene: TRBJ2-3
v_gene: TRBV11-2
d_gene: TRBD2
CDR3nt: TGTGCCAGCAGCTTGGGGGGAGGGACCGAGGGGCAGTATTTT
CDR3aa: CASSLGGGTEGQYF

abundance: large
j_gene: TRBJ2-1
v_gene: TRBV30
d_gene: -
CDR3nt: TGTGCCTGGAGTTCTACCCCAGATAGTGAGCAGTTCTTC
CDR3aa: CAWSSTPDSEQFF

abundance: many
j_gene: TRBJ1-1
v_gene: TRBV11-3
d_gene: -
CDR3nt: TGTGCCAGCAGCTTGGGTGGGCTGAACACTGAAGCTTTCTTT
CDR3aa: CASSLGGLNTEAFF

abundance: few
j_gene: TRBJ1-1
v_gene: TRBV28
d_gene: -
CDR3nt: TGTGCCAGCAGCACTATTAATACTGAAGCTTTCTTT
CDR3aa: CASSTINTEAFF

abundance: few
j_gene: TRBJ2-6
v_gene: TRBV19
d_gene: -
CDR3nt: TGTGCCAGCCGGACAGAAAGCTCTGGGGCCAACGTCCTGACTTTC
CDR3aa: CASRTESSGANVLTF

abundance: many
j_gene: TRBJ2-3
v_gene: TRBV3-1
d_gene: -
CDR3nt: TGTGCCAGCAGCCGGTCTGTAGCCGATACGCAGTATTTT
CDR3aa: CASSRSVADTQYF

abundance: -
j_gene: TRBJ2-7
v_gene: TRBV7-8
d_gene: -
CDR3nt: TGTGCCAGCTCCTGGGTGACCCCCTACGAGCAGTACTTC
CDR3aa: CASSWVTPYEQYF

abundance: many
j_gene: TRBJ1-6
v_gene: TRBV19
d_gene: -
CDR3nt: TGTGCCAGTAGTATATTTCTTGCTTTGGGGGTCCGACCGAAGGATAATTCACCCCTCCACTTT
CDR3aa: CASSIFLALGVRPKDNSPLHF

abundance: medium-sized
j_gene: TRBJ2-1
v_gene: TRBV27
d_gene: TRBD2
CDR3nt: TGTGCCAGCAGTTTATCCAGCGGGATAGGTGAGCAGTTCTTC
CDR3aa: CASSLSSGIGEQFF

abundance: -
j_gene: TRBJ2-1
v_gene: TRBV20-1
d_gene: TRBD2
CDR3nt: TGCAGTCCCAGAGATTTGGCCCAGCGGGCGGGGGTTAATGAGCAGTTCTTC
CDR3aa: CSPRDLAQRAGVNEQFF